Given below is one TCR beta chain in context. Its specificity is unknown. Preparation of TCR beta libraries was done by quantitative 5'-RACE with molecular barcodes. TCRdb analysed the 5' RACE reads with MiXCR anew, one entry per CDR3 protein. Among 200,000 to 250,000 distinct CDR3 sequences listed, 15% to 20% were seen once. V lost 3 bases and J lost 0, with 15 bases in between. CDR1 and CDR2 (germline): DFQATT, SNEGSKA (reference sequence). The length of the CDR3 is 15 residues. This specimen belongs to a study of CD8 T cells in ankylosing spondylitis. Findings of the study overall: A TCR beta motif made of fewer than ten highly homologous variants seemed typical of ankylosing spondylitis blood. CD8+ cells made up the disease-linked clones, which were relatively rare in peripheral blood. Earlier literature documents some of the motif variants in reactive arthritis synovial fluid and blood. The clones that were linked to disease were reported to be significantly enriched in matched synovial fluid samples from ankylosing spondylitis patients.

This sequence was found in a male donor with ankylosing spondylitis. J is TRBJ2-7 and V is TRBV20-1; D remains unclear. Source material: blood, either unsorted or a sorted T cell fraction (not recorded which). This CDR3 reads CSASPSAPGSYEQYF. CDR3 DNA sequence: TGCAGTGCTAGCCCCTCAGCACCGGGCTCCTACGAGCAGTACTTC.